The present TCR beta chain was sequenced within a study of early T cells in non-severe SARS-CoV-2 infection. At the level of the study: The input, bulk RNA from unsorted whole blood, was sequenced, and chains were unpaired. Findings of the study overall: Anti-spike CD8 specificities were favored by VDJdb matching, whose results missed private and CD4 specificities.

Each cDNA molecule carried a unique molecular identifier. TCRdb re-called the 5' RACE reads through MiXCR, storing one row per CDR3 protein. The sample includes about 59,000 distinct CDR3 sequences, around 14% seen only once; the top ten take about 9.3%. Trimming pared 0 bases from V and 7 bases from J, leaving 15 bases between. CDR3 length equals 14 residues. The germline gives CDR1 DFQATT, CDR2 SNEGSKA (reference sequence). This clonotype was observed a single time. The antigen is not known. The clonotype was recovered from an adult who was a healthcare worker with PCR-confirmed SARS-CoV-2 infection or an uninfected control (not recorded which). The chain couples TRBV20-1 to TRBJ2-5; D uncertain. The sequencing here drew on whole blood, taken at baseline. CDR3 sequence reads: CSARDPQVVGTQYF. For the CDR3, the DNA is TGCAGTGCTAGAGATCCCCAGGTGGTAGGGACCCAGTACTTC.